This is a list of T cell receptor beta chains from one sample in a study of blood T cell repertoires in COVID-19. Produced via immunoSEQ multiplex PCR; TCRdb's table is partial and in-frame only. The sample shows a few hundred thousand clones, approximately 83% of them seen only once. Material: peripheral blood. These receptors originate from a woman aged 55-70 years with acute or convalescent COVID-19. CDR3s include the opening cysteine and the closing phenylalanine or tryptophan. The D gene is left open where the match is weak. Not every row has a clone size; where given, it reads once, few, many or a size class.

DNA | CDR3 | V | D | size | J
TGCAGTATAGAGGACAGGAGCTATGGCTACACCTTC | CSIEDRSYGYTF | TRBV29-1 | TRBD1 | . | TRBJ1-2
TGTGCCAGCAGGGGAGGGTTGGGGAGCTCCTACAATGAGCAGTTCTTC | CASRGGLGSSYNEQFF | TRBV2 | TRBD2 | once | TRBJ2-1
TGTGCCAGCAGCTCACAGAGAACCGGGGAGCTGTTTTTT | CASSSQRTGELFF | TRBV11-2 | . | . | TRBJ2-2
TGTGCCAGCAGTGAAGCAGAGACAGGGGGTCTCTCTGGAAACACCATATATTTT | CASSEAETGGLSGNTIYF | TRBV2 | TRBD1 | . | TRBJ1-3
TGTGCCAGCAGGGGGACAGTCGGCACAGATACGCAGTATTTT | CASRGTVGTDTQYF | TRBV6-5 | TRBD1 | . | TRBJ2-3
TGTGCCAGCAGCTCGACCTCCCCAGGGTCACCCCTCCACTTT | CASSSTSPGSPLHF | TRBV5-8 | . | . | TRBJ1-6
TGTGCCAGCAGCCCCAAAGCCTACACAGATACGCAGTATTTT | CASSPKAYTDTQYF | TRBV4-2 | . | . | TRBJ2-3
TGTGCCAGCAGTTCCCCGCTCGGGACCCAGTACTTC | CASSSPLGTQYF | TRBV27 | . | . | TRBJ2-5
TGTGCCAGCAGTCCCCTCAATGCGGGTCAGCCCCAGCATTTT | CASSPLNAGQPQHF | TRBV6-5 | . | . | TRBJ1-5
TGTGCCAGCAGTTACGGTGGGGGCGTCGGCACTGAAGCTTTCTTT | CASSYGGGVGTEAFF | TRBV6-2/TRBV6-3 | . | . | TRBJ1-1
TGTGCCAGCAGCCAAGATTATACCCCAGGGGATGGCTACACCTTC | CASSQDYTPGDGYTF | TRBV14 | . | . | TRBJ1-2
TGTGCCACCAGTGACAGGCAGGGGGCTGAAGCTTTCTTT | CATSDRQGAEAFF | TRBV24-1 | TRBD1 | . | TRBJ1-1
TGTGCCAGCGGGGGGGCTGTGAATGAGCAGTTCTTC | CASGGAVNEQFF | TRBV21-1 | . | few | TRBJ2-1
TGTGCCAGCAGTGACGGACTTAGACATGGGGATAGCACAGATACGCAGTATTTT | CASSDGLRHGDSTDTQYF | TRBV6-1 | . | . | TRBJ2-3
TGTGCCATCAGGGGACAGCCACTGAGCTCCTACGAGCAGTACTTC | CAIRGQPLSSYEQYF | TRBV10-3 | TRBD1 | . | TRBJ2-7
TGTGCCAGCAGCCTACGGAACAGGGATCATGAAAAACTGTTTTTT | CASSLRNRDHEKLFF | TRBV13 | . | . | TRBJ1-4
TGTGCCAGCAGCGTAGGGAATTCGGGTGTTAATGAAAAACTGTTTTTT | CASSVGNSGVNEKLFF | TRBV9 | . | . | TRBJ1-4